This T cell receptor beta chain appears in the sequencing data of a study of T cell clonality in common variable immunodeficiency. Findings of the study overall: Reportedly, TCR beta sequences from common variable immunodeficiency showed fewer deletions and N-nucleotide insertions. What drives increased CVID clonality needs T cell subpopulation sequencing. CVID subjects showed higher TCRbeta clonality than healthy controls.

The CDR3 totals 17 residues. Trimming left V 5 bases short and J 2 bases short, with 22 bases between. From germline, CDR1 is SQVTM and CDR2 ANQGSEA. Comments on this clone: The antigen remains undetermined. Read sequence stops 3 residues before the CDR3 end, and the germline J gene provides the missing end.

CVID and control samples used equivalent genomic DNA input. Sequenced by immunoSEQ multiplex PCR; TCRdb stores in-frame clones only, minus some. The sample contains under 35,000 clones, none of them singletons. Sequenced: peripheral blood mononuclear cells. The source of this sequence is a human donor with common variable immunodeficiency. The chain joins TRBV29-1 to TRBJ1-5; tentatively, D is TRBD1 (6 bases). CDR3 sequence: CSVSLGGGGRGNQPQHF. CDR3 DNA (partial): TGCAGCGTTTCCCTCGGAGGGGGTGGACGCGGCAATCAGCCC.